The rows below give T cell receptor beta chains drawn from one sample of a study of blood T cell repertoires in COVID-19. Produced via immunoSEQ multiplex PCR; TCRdb's table is partial and in-frame only. The sample includes 200,000 to 300,000 clones, 85% to 90% seen only once; the top ten take roughly 3.9%. Sequencing input: peripheral blood. Every receptor here comes from a woman between 40 and 50 years old with acute or convalescent COVID-19. CDR3s include the opening cysteine and the closing phenylalanine or tryptophan. A D gene is named only where the DNA matches it firmly. Clone size is shown for a subset of rows, as once, few, many or a class of expanded clone.

D gene	V gene	J gene	clone size	CDR3 DNA	CDR3 protein
NA	TRBV6-6	TRBJ1-2	NA	TGTGCCAGCAGTTACTCGAAGGAGGGCACCATCTATGGCTACACCTTC	CASSYSKEGTIYGYTF
NA	TRBV9	TRBJ1-3	once	TGTGCCAGCAGCCCAACGGCGGAAGGAAACACCATATATTTT	CASSPTAEGNTIYF
NA	TRBV19	TRBJ1-5	NA	TGTGCCAGTAGTATAGGGGCTTTGCGACCCCAGCATTTT	CASSIGALRPQHF
TRBD1	TRBV9	TRBJ1-2	NA	TGTGCCAGCAGCGTAACACAGGGGGCGTGGGGCTACACCTTC	CASSVTQGAWGYTF
TRBD2	TRBV6-5	TRBJ2-2	once	TGTGCCCGCGCCGACGGGGGGGGTAACGGGGAGCTGTTTTTT	CARADGGGNGELFF
TRBD1	TRBV11-3	TRBJ1-2	NA	TGTGCCAGCAGCCACCGGGACAGGGTAGTCTCTTCCTATGGCTACACCTTC	CASSHRDRVVSSYGYTF
TRBD1	TRBV5-8	TRBJ1-2	NA	TGTGCCAGCAGTCTACAGGGGACCTTCTATGGCTACACCTTC	CASSLQGTFYGYTF
NA	TRBV3-1/TRBV3-2	TRBJ2-3	once	TGTGCCAGCAGCCACAGCGCTAGCACAGATACGCAGTATTTT	CASSHSASTDTQYF
TRBD2	TRBV27	TRBJ2-1	NA	TGTGCCAGCAGTCCCCGGGGGGGCATGACCTACAATGAGCAGTTCTTC	CASSPRGGMTYNEQFF
NA	TRBV19	TRBJ1-2	NA	TGTGCCAGTAGCGAGGGGAGGGTGACTTATGGTGGCTACACCTTC	CASSEGRVTYGGYTF
TRBD1	TRBV19	TRBJ1-1	NA	TGTGCCAGTAGAAACGACTACCGGGACAGGGGGTTTCGCACTGAAGCTTTCTTT	CASRNDYRDRGFRTEAFF
TRBD1	TRBV29-1	TRBJ1-3	once	TGCAGCGTGGATCCGACAGGGGTTGGAAACACCATATATTTT	CSVDPTGVGNTIYF
TRBD1	TRBV9	TRBJ1-6	NA	TGTGCCAGCAGCTACCGGGACAGGGATTCACCCCTCCACTTT	CASSYRDRDSPLHF
TRBD1	TRBV19	TRBJ1-6	once	TGTGCCAGTAGTGTATACCGACAGGGGTATAATTCACCCCTCCACTTT	CASSVYRQGYNSPLHF
TRBD1	TRBV5-1	TRBJ1-2	NA	TGCGCCAGCAGCGATACAGGGGGGTACGGCTACACCTTC	CASSDTGGYGYTF
TRBD1	TRBV11-2	TRBJ1-6	NA	TGTGCCAGCAGCTTAGATCAGGGGGGACCCCTCCACTTT	CASSLDQGGPLHF
NA	TRBV30	TRBJ1-5	NA	TGTGCCTGGACACTCGAACCTCGAGAACAGCCCCAGCATTTT	CAWTLEPREQPQHF
NA	TRBV6-1	TRBJ1-5	once	TGTGCCAGCAGTGAAGCCTTGTCAGTTAATCAGCCCCAGCATTTT	CASSEALSVNQPQHF
NA	TRBV5-1	TRBJ1-4	NA	TGCGCCAGCAGCCCCGCCCCAGGGTTTACTGAAAAACTGTTTTTT	CASSPAPGFTEKLFF
NA	TRBV9	TRBJ2-3	NA	TGTGCCAGCAGCGTATTCGGAGATACGCAGTATTTT	CASSVFGDTQYF
TRBD1	TRBV6-1	TRBJ1-6	NA	TGTGCCAGCAGAGCTACAGGGGTCTTTAATTCACCCCTCCACTTT	CASRATGVFNSPLHF
NA	TRBV24-1	TRBJ1-5	NA	TGTGCCACCTCAGGCGACGGCAATCAGCCCCAGCATTTT	CATSGDGNQPQHF